This TCR beta chain derives from a study of blood T cell repertoires in COVID-19. As for the study in general: T cells, B-cell-depleted T cells, or PBMCs provided the cDNA or gDNA that served as material.

Seattle's enrolled individuals joined amid active infection and were then monitored longitudinally. Repertoires were generated with immunoSEQ multiplex PCR, while TCRdb's copy carries only in-frame clones and drops some. This sample has approximately 290,000 clones, with around 82% found just once. CDR1 and CDR2 from the germline V gene are MNHEY and SVGAGI. The CDR3 is 14 amino acids. Trimming stripped 5 bases from V and 7 bases from J, with 12 bases between. The chain couples TRBV6-5 to TRBJ1-6; D gene unclear. Sequenced input: peripheral blood. This sequence was found in a person aged 65 to 85 with COVID-19, enrolled during active disease. Written as DNA, the CDR3 is TGTGCCAGCAGTAGATCCCCGGAGAATTCACCCCTCCACTTT. This encodes CASSRSPENSPLHF.